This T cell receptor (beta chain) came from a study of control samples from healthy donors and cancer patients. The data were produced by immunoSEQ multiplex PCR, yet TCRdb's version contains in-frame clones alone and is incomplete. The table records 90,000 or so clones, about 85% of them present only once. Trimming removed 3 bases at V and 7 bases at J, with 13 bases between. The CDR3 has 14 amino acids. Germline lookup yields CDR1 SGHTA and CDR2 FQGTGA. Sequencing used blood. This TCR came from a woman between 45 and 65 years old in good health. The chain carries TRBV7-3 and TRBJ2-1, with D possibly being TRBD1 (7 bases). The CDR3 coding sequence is TGTGCCAGCAGCTTGTCAGGGGGGCCTAATGAGCAGTTCTTC. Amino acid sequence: CASSLSGGPNEQFF.